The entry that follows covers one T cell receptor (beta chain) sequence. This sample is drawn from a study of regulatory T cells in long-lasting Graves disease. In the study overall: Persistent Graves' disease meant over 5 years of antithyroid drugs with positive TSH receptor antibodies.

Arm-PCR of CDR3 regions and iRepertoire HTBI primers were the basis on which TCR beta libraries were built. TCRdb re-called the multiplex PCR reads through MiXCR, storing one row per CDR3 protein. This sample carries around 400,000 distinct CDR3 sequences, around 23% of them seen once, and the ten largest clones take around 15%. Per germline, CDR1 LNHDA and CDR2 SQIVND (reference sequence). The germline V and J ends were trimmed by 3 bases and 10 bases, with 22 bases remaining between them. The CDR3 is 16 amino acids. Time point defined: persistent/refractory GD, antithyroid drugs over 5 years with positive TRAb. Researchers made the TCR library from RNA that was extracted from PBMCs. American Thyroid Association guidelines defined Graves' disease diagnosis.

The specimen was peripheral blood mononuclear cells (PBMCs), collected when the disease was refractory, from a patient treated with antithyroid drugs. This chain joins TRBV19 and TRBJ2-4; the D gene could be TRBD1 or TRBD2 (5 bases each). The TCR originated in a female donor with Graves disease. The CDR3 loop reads CASSMETQRGEGIQYF. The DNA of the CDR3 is TGTGCCAGTAGTATGGAAACACAGAGAGGGGAAGGAATTCAGTACTTC.